This TCR beta chain came from a study of PD-L1 blockade in urothelial cancer. Study results and caveats: A below-median TCR clonality in blood before treatment predicted better survival.

A remark on this clone: Its antigen is not identified.

Time point defined: pretreatment peripheral blood. Germline V gene lookup returns CDR1 SGHRS and CDR2 YFSETQ. Trimming took 2 bases from V and 1 from J, leaving 10 bases between them. The CDR3 is 15 residues long. This table comes from immunoSEQ multiplex PCR, and its TCRdb copy is limited to in-frame clones, with some not included. Among 45,000 to 55,000 clones, 75% to 90% were seen once, and the ten largest hold 1% to 1.5%. The receptor comes from a man in his fifties with urothelial cancer. This chain connects TRBV5-1 to TRBJ2-1; D is undetermined. The sample in question was PBMCs, obtained around atezolizumab (anti-PD-L1) treatment. Here the CDR3 reads CASSFSTRSYNEQFF. CDR3 DNA: TGCGCCAGCAGCTTTAGCACAAGATCCTACAATGAGCAGTTCTTC.